Each of the 10 T cell receptor beta chains below was sequenced from the same sample in a study of graft-versus-host responses after intestinal transplantation. Their specific antigens are unknown. Produced via immunoSEQ multiplex PCR; TCRdb's table is partial and in-frame only. The profile shows about 120,000 clones, less than 95% of them singletons. The source material was unstimulated CD4+ T cells sorted from spleen or lymph node cells, sampled before intestinal transplant. These receptors all come from a human donor who received an intestinal transplant.

The chain employs TRBV11-2 and TRBJ1-4; D perhaps matches TRBD1 (6 bases). V lost 3 bases and J 5 bases, leaving 13 bases between the germline ends. Germline CDR1 is SGHAT and CDR2 is FQNNGV. The CDR3 covers 15 residues. The chain's CDR3 is CASSLLRTENEKLFF. The CDR3 DNA follows: TGTGCCAGCAGCTTGTTGCGGACAGAGAATGAAAAACTGTTTTTT.

J is TRBJ2-1 and V is TRBV11-3; 15 bases agree with TRBD2. J gave up 9 bases and V 5 bases, and 11 bases lay outside the gene matches. The CDR3 has 17 residues. From germline, CDR1 is SGHNT and CDR2 YENEEA. CDR3 region: CASSPGTSGRRGLEQFF. The CDR3 DNA sequence: TGTGCCAGCAGCCCAGGGACTAGCGGGAGGAGAGGTCTTGAGCAGTTCTTC.

V and J are TRBV30 and TRBJ2-5; 8 nucleotides match TRBD2. This CDR3 has 13 residues. Germline trimming cut 0 bases from V and 6 bases from J; bases unmatched to any gene: 3. CDR1 is GTSNPN and CDR2 is SVGIG in the germline V gene (reference sequence). CDR3 sequence reads: CAWSVGGGKTQYF. The CDR3 DNA sequence: TGTGCCTGGAGTGTCGGGGGGGGGAAGACCCAGTACTTC.

The chain couples TRBV10-1 to TRBJ2-2; TRBD1 matches 7 bases. Germline V lookup: CDR1 WNHNN, CDR2 SYGVQD (reference sequence). Trimming at V came to 9 bases and at J to 0 bases, leaving 22 bases not matched to a gene. The CDR3 extends over 20 amino acids. CDR3 protein: CASSTALLPQGRPNTGELFF. CDR3 sequence (DNA): TGCGCCAGTTCTACCGCCCTCCTCCCACAGGGGCGACCGAACACCGGGGAGCTGTTTTTT.

This chain connects TRBV30 to TRBJ2-3; tentative D call: TRBD1 (5 bases). CDR1 and CDR2 (germline): GTSNPN, SVGIG (reference sequence). This CDR3 has 19 residues. V lost 0 bases to trimming and J lost 0 bases, with 22 bases between them. The CDR3 DNA follows: TGTGCCTGGAGTGTACCGCCGGGCAGGGCAGGGTTCAGCACAGATACGCAGTATTTT. Amino acid sequence: CAWSVPPGRAGFSTDTQYF.

This rearrangement joins TRBV6-5 to TRBJ2-7; no clear D gene. V lost 5 bases, J lost 0 bases, and 14 bases lay in between. The CDR3 runs 15 residues. The germline gives CDR1 MNHEY, CDR2 SVGAGI. The CDR3 reads CASSDFTRSSYEQYF. The CDR3 coding sequence is TGTGCCAGCAGTGACTTCACCCGGAGCTCCTACGAGCAGTACTTC.

The V call is TRBV28, the J call TRBJ1-2; 8 positions match TRBD1. The V segment lost 7 bases and the J segment 4 bases; nucleotides outside the gene matches: 14. Germline-derived CDR1 and CDR2 are MDHEN and SYDVKM. This CDR3 is 16 amino acids long. Here the CDR3 reads CASTILPGQDLYGYTF. Here the CDR3 DNA reads TGTGCCAGCACCATTCTACCGGGACAGGACCTCTATGGCTACACCTTC.

The chain recombines TRBV11-1 with TRBJ1-4, with TRBD1 matching 10 bases. With V trimmed by 6 bases and J by 0 bases, 4 bases remained unmatched. This CDR3 has 16 residues. Germline assignment: CDR1 SGHAT and CDR2 FQDESV (reference sequence). This chain's CDR3 is CASSRDRGATNEKLFF. The CDR3 DNA reads TGTGCCAGCAGTCGGGACAGGGGAGCAACTAATGAAAAACTGTTTTTT.

Worth noting for this clone: A junction boundary mismatches the germline segment, possibly from a read error. The chain recombines TRBV11-2 with TRBJ2-7; D remains unclear. The CDR3 extends over 11 amino acids. CDR1 and CDR2 (germline): SGHAT, FQNNGV. CDR3 bases: TGTGCCAGCAGCTTTAGTTACGGGCAGTACTTC. It specifies CASSFSYGQYF.

This clone was detected once. The chain employs TRBV19 and TRBJ1-5, with 7 bases fitting TRBD1. V was clipped by 6 bases and J by 11 bases; unmatched bases: 16. CDR1 and CDR2 from the germline V gene are LNHDA and SQIVND (reference sequence). The CDR3 totals 15 residues. DNA of the CDR3: TGTGCCAGTAGGGACCCCGGGACAGCCCACTCGGCCCAGCATTTT. Its protein product is CASRDPGTAHSAQHF. Combining the CDR3 with reference TRBV19 and TRBJ1-5 gives the whole variable domain DGGITQSPKYLFRKEGQNVTLSCEQNLNHDAMYWYRQDPGQGLRLIYYSQIVNDFQKGDIAEGYSVSREKKESFPLTVTSAQKNPTAFYLCASRDPGTAHSAQHFGDGTRLSIL.